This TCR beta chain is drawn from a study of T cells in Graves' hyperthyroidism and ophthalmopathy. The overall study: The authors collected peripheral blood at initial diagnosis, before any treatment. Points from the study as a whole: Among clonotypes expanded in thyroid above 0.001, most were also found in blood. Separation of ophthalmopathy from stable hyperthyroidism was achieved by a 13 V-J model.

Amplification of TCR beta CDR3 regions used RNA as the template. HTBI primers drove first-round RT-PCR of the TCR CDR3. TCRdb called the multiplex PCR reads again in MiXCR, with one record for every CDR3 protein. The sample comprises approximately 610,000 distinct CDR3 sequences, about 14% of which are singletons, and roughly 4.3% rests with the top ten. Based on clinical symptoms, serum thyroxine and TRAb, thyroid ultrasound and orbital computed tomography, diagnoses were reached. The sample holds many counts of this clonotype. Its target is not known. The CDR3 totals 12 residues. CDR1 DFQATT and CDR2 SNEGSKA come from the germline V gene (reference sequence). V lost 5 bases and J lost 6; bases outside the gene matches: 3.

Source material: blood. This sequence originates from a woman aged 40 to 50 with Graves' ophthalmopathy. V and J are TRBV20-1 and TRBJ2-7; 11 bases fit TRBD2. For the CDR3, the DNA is TGCAGTGCTTCTAGCGGGAGGAGCGAGCAGTACTTC. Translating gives CSASSGRSEQYF.